Listed below are T cell receptor beta chains from one sample, sequenced in a study of blood T cell repertoires in COVID-19. Assay: immunoSEQ multiplex PCR; the TCRdb copy retains only in-frame clones and omits some. The table shows roughly 59,000 clones, with around 73% occurring only once. The specimen sequenced was peripheral blood. The receptors come from a man older than 75 with acute or convalescent COVID-19. CDR3s include the opening cysteine and the closing phenylalanine or tryptophan. Each record gives: V gene, D gene, clone size, J gene, CDR3 length, CDR3 DNA, CDR3 protein. A D gene is named only where the DNA matches it firmly. Size is stated for part of the rows, as once, few or many counts, or as a class when the clone is expanded.

>TRBV5-1|TRBD2|-|TRBJ2-7|15
TGCGCCAGCAGCCTTGGACTAGCGGGAGCGATCGAGCAGTACTTC
CASSLGLAGAIEQYF
>TRBV18|TRBD1|-|TRBJ2-7|15
TGTGCCAGCTCACGAATGGGACAGGGGAGCCACGAGCAGTACTTC
CASSRMGQGSHEQYF
>TRBV11-3|-|-|TRBJ2-7|16
TGTGCCAGCAGCCCTTTTGGCAGGGCGAGCTCCTACGAGCAGTACTTC
CASSPFGRASSYEQYF
>TRBV6-5|TRBD2|few|TRBJ2-1|14
TGTGCCAGCACCCCGGGGACTAGCTCCAATGAGCAGTTCTTC
CASTPGTSSNEQFF
>TRBV19|-|-|TRBJ2-1|14
TGTGCCAGTAGTCCCGGACAGACCAGGGGCGAGCAGTTCTTC
CASSPGQTRGEQFF
>TRBV5-1|-|-|TRBJ1-1|16
TGCGCCAGCAGCTTGGTGTATAGGGGGAAGAACACTGAAGCTTTCTTT
CASSLVYRGKNTEAFF
>TRBV2|-|-|TRBJ2-1|13
TGTGCCAGCGAGTGGGGCACGGACGATGAGCAGTTCTTC
CASEWGTDDEQFF
>TRBV11-2|-|once|TRBJ2-4|14
TGTGCCAGCAGCTTAGCCCTAGCCAAAAACATTCAGTACTTC
CASSLALAKNIQYF
>TRBV5-6|TRBD1|-|TRBJ1-4|17
TGTGCCAGCAGCTTGGGCACAGGGGGCCCAAGTAATGAAAAACTGTTTTTT
CASSLGTGGPSNEKLFF
>TRBV3-1/TRBV3-2|TRBD1|-|TRBJ1-2|15
TGTGCCAGCAGCCAAGCGTCAGGGGGCACATATGGCTACACCTTC
CASSQASGGTYGYTF
>TRBV7-9|TRBD2|once|TRBJ2-3|18
TGTGCCAGCAGTAGGGGCCGGCGGGAGCGGACTAGCACAGATACGCAGTATTTT
CASSRGRRERTSTDTQYF
>TRBV2|-|once|TRBJ2-2|14
TGTGCCAGCAGTTCCGAGAGGAACACCGGGGAGCTGTTTTTT
CASSSERNTGELFF
>TRBV3-1/TRBV3-2|TRBD2|-|TRBJ2-3|16
TGTGCCAGCAGCCAACGGCGGCTAGCGGACACAGATACGCAGTATTTT
CASSQRRLADTDTQYF
>TRBV6-6|-|-|TRBJ1-5|16
TGTGCCAGCAGTTATTCACGTTCGGAGGGAAATCAGCCCCAGCATTTT
CASSYSRSEGNQPQHF
>TRBV19|-|-|TRBJ1-6|21
TGTGCCAGTACTCGGCCCGAGGGGGGGCTAATTTTTTATGTTTGGGATTCACCCCTCCACTTT
CASTRPEGGLIFYVWDSPLHF
>TRBV6-5|TRBD1|-|TRBJ1-2|14
TGTGCCAGCAGTTTCGGACAGGGTAACTATGGCTACACCTTC
CASSFGQGNYGYTF
>TRBV6-1|-|many|TRBJ1-6|14
TGTGCCAGCAGTGAAGACGAGGAGAATTCACCCCTCCACTTT
CASSEDEENSPLHF
>TRBV19|TRBD1|-|TRBJ2-7|16
TGTGCCAGTAGTATAAAGAGGGACAGGGCGACCTACGAGCAGTACTTC
CASSIKRDRATYEQYF
>TRBV6-5|TRBD1|few|TRBJ1-4|14
TGTGCCAGCAGTTATGACAGGGGGCACGAAAAACTGTTTTTT
CASSYDRGHEKLFF
>TRBV9|TRBD2|-|TRBJ2-3|14
TGTGCCAGCAGCGCTAGCGGGGTGACAGATACGCAGTATTTT
CASSASGVTDTQYF
>TRBV30|-|once|TRBJ2-2|16
TGTGCCTGGAGTGCCCCACGCCCCGAACGGACCGGGGAGCTGTTTTTT
CAWSAPRPERTGELFF
>TRBV16|-|-|TRBJ1-2|16
TGTGCCAGCAGCCAAACTATACAGGGTAGCAGCGTTGGCTACACCTTC
CASSQTIQGSSVGYTF
>TRBV2|TRBD1|-|TRBJ1-5|15
TGTGCCAGCAGTGAAGAGGGGAACAGGGGTCAGCCCCAGCATTTT
CASSEEGNRGQPQHF
>TRBV5-6|TRBD1|-|TRBJ2-3|17
TGTGCCAGCAGCCCCTATGGACAGGGGAAAGGCACAGATACGCAGTATTTT
CASSPYGQGKGTDTQYF
>TRBV4-1|TRBD2|-|TRBJ2-5|16
TGCGCCAGCAGCCCCCCGAGGACTAGCTCGACGGAGACCCAGTACTTC
CASSPPRTSSTETQYF
>TRBV30|TRBD1|-|TRBJ1-1|15
TGTGCCTGGAGTCGTAGGGGGCTGGGAAACACTGAAGCTTTCTTT
CAWSRRGLGNTEAFF
>TRBV12-3/TRBV12-4|-|-|TRBJ2-3|13
TGTGCCAGCACCCCTCCCGTCACAGATACGCAGTATTTT
CASTPPVTDTQYF
>TRBV30|-|-|TRBJ1-4|16
TGTGCCTGGAGTGTATGGGGCGAGATGGCTAATGAAAAACTGTTTTTT
CAWSVWGEMANEKLFF
>TRBV6-5|TRBD1|once|TRBJ1-5|15
TGTGCCAGCACCAGGACAGGGAATAGCAATCAGCCCCAGCATTTT
CASTRTGNSNQPQHF
>TRBV2|TRBD1|many|TRBJ1-6|14
TGTGCCAGCACACCGGGACAGCAGAATTCACCCCTCCACTTT
CASTPGQQNSPLHF
>TRBV2|TRBD2|-|TRBJ2-1|17
TGTGCCAGCAGTGAACGTAGGACTAGCGGGGGGGACAATGAGCAGTTCTTC
CASSERRTSGGDNEQFF
>TRBV6-6|-|few|TRBJ1-2|13
TGTGCCAGCACTATCGGGAGGACCTATGGCTACACCTTC
CASTIGRTYGYTF
>TRBV6-5|TRBD1|-|TRBJ1-5|15
TGTGCCAGCAGAGACAGGGGGCGAGTCAATCAGCCCCAGCATTTT
CASRDRGRVNQPQHF
>TRBV5-3|TRBD2|few|TRBJ2-7|16
TGTGCCAGAAGCCCCCGTCCCGGGACTAGCGCATACGAGCAGTACTTC
CARSPRPGTSAYEQYF
>TRBV5-1|-|-|TRBJ2-6|15
TGCGCCAGCAGTTCCAGCGGCTCTGGGGCCAACGTCCTGACTTTC
CASSSSGSGANVLTF
>TRBV6-6|-|few|TRBJ1-5|13
TGTGCCAGCAGTTGGGGGCGAGGTCAGCCCCAGCATTTT
CASSWGRGQPQHF
>TRBV21-1|-|-|TRBJ2-5|18
TGTGCCAGCAGCAAAGAGGGGCCTACCTTAACCCCAAGTGGGACCCAGTACTTC
CASSKEGPTLTPSGTQYF
>TRBV25-1|-|-|TRBJ1-3|15
TGTGCCAGCAGCGAATTTCGGGGTGTCGGAAACACCATATATTTT
CASSEFRGVGNTIYF
>TRBV6-5|TRBD1|-|TRBJ2-1|14
TGTGCCAGCAGTACGCGGACAGGGGGCAATGAGCAGTTCTTC
CASSTRTGGNEQFF
>TRBV13|TRBD1|-|TRBJ1-6|15
TGTGCCAGCAGCTTAGGCCGTCAGGGGGCCTCACCCCTCCACTTT
CASSLGRQGASPLHF
>TRBV2|-|-|TRBJ1-1|15
TGTGCCAGCAGCTTGACAGGAGCTGGGGACACTGAAGCTTTCTTT
CASSLTGAGDTEAFF
>TRBV6-5|-|-|TRBJ1-1|15
TGTGCCAGCAGTTACTCGTACGCGGGAGGCACTGAAGCTTTCTTT
CASSYSYAGGTEAFF
>TRBV6-5|TRBD1|few|TRBJ1-5|15
TGTGCCAGCAAGAAGACAGGGGGCAGCAATCAGCCCCAGCATTTT
CASKKTGGSNQPQHF
>TRBV6-6|TRBD2|-|TRBJ2-7|16
TGTGCCAGCAGTTCCACCGTGGGCGGGAGGATCCACGAGCAGTACTTC
CASSSTVGGRIHEQYF
>TRBV10-2|-|once|TRBJ1-5|14
TGCGCCAGCAGTGTAGGGCCAGGGAATCAGCCCCAGCATTTT
CASSVGPGNQPQHF
>TRBV11-2|TRBD2|few|TRBJ2-2|15
TGTGCCAGCAGCTTATGGGCGGGGGAGGCCGGGGAGCTGTTTTTT
CASSLWAGEAGELFF
>TRBV27|-|-|TRBJ2-2|14
TGTGCCAGCAGTTCCAGTACAGACACCGGGGAGCTGTTTTTT
CASSSSTDTGELFF
>TRBV5-1|-|-|TRBJ1-1|12
TGCGCCAGCAGCGTAAATGAGGGCGAAGCTTTCTTT
CASSVNEGEAFF
>TRBV19|-|-|TRBJ1-6|14
TGTGCCAGTAGTACCAGGGGCAGGAATTCACCCCTCCACTTT
CASSTRGRNSPLHF
>TRBV7-2|TRBD2|-|TRBJ2-5|17
TGTGCCAGCAGCTTAGCGCAGACTAGCGGGGGGGCAGAGACCCAGTACTTC
CASSLAQTSGGAETQYF
>TRBV12-5|TRBD2|once|TRBJ2-3|18
TGTGCTAGTGGTTTTCCCATACTAGCGGGGGGGTCAGAAGATACGCAGTATTTT
CASGFPILAGGSEDTQYF
>TRBV6-2/TRBV6-3|TRBD2|few|TRBJ2-7|17
TGTGCCAGCAGCCCTGGACTAGCGGGGGCTGGAACCTACGAGCAGTACTTC
CASSPGLAGAGTYEQYF
>TRBV5-1|TRBD2|few|TRBJ2-1|16
TGCGCCAGCAGTCCTAGGGCGGGAGTATCCTACAATGAGCAGTTCTTC
CASSPRAGVSYNEQFF